What follows are 9 T cell receptor beta chains derived from one specimen sequenced in a study of graft-versus-host responses after intestinal transplantation. Their antigens are not known. Sequencing was performed with immunoSEQ multiplex PCR; in TCRdb, only in-frame clones are kept and a portion is missing. In the table there are 73,000 or so clones, roughly 90% of which are singletons. The material was unstimulated CD8+ T cells sorted from spleen or lymph node cells, obtained before transplant. The receptors were sampled from a human donor who was the organ donor for an intestinal transplant.

J is TRBJ2-3 and V is TRBV6-6, with TRBD1 identical over 10 bases. The CDR3 has 14 residues. Trimming at V came to 8 bases and at J to 3 bases, leaving 5 bases not matched to a gene. CDR1 and CDR2 from the germline V gene are MNHNY and SVGAGI (reference sequence). The CDR3, as DNA: TGTGCCAGCCGCCCGGGACAGGGGACAGATACGCAGTATTTT. Protein: CASRPGQGTDTQYF.

The rearrangement uses TRBV2 and TRBJ1-5, with D maybe TRBD1 (5 bases). CDR1 and CDR2 from the germline V gene are SNHLY and FYNNEI. Trimming pared 3 bases from V and 3 bases from J, leaving 6 bases between. This CDR3 region has 13 residues. DNA for the CDR3: TGTGCCAGCAGTGACAGGGCCAATCAGCCCCAGCATTTT. This encodes CASSDRANQPQHF.

The J gene is TRBJ1-4, the V gene TRBV4-1, with D possibly TRBD1 on 6 matching bases. The CDR3 covers 16 residues. Germline V gene sequence: CDR1 MGHRA, CDR2 YSYEKL. V dropped 0 bases and J dropped 6 bases, with 14 bases sitting between them. The DNA of the CDR3 is TGCGCCAGCAGCCAAGAACCACAGGGCTCTTATGAAAAACTGTTTTTT. It specifies CASSQEPQGSYEKLFF.

The chain joins TRBV5-1 to TRBJ2-3; D is unclear. This CDR3 has 15 residues. Germline V gene data show CDR1 as SGHRS and CDR2 as YFSETQ. Deletions cut 1 base from V and 0 bases from J, with 9 bases between. This CDR3 reads CASSLFEASTDTQYF. For the CDR3, the DNA is TGCGCCAGCAGCTTGTTCGAAGCTAGCACAGATACGCAGTATTTT.

The V gene is TRBV5-5, the J gene TRBJ1-6; 7 nucleotides agree with TRBD1. The ends lost 1 base at V and 4 bases at J; junction bases unmatched: 8. Germline V gene data show CDR1 as SGHKS and CDR2 as YYEKEE (reference sequence). The CDR3 sequence is 17 residues long. This CDR3 reads CASSLTLTQGYNSPLHF. The CDR3 DNA reads as TGTGCCAGCAGCTTGACTCTCACACAGGGGTATAATTCACCCCTCCACTTT.

This clone was observed once. The rearrangement uses TRBV10-2 and TRBJ2-1; 8 bases align to TRBD1. The CDR3 consists of 14 residues. Trimming removed 0 bases from V and 7 bases from J; junction bases left unmatched: 2. Germline V lookup: CDR1 WSHSY, CDR2 SAAADI. DNA of the CDR3: TGCGCCAGCAGTGAGTCAGGGACAGGAAATGAGCAGTTCTTC. Its protein product is CASSESGTGNEQFF.

The chain links TRBV30 to TRBJ2-5; weak D call: TRBD1 (6 bases). Germline values: CDR1 GTSNPN, CDR2 SVGIG (reference sequence). The CDR3 sequence is 13 residues long. Trimming left V 2 bases short and J 2 bases short, with 9 bases between. Here the CDR3 DNA reads TGTGCCTGGAGTACAGGGAATCAAGAGACCCAGTACTTC. Amino acids: CAWSTGNQETQYF.

The chain employs TRBV10-3 and TRBJ1-2; a weak D match, TRBD1 (6 bases). Trimming removed 6 bases at V and 8 bases at J, with 19 bases between. Germline V lookup: CDR1 ENHRY, CDR2 SYGVKD. CDR3 length equals 14 residues. The CDR3 DNA reads TGTGCCATCAGCCTACGGTGGACTAGGGGGGGCTACACCTTC. Encoded protein: CAISLRWTRGGYTF.

V is TRBV4-3 and J is TRBJ1-1, with D maybe TRBD1 (5 bases). Per the germline V gene, CDR1 is LGHNA and CDR2 is YSLEER. CDR3 length equals 13 residues. Trimming cost V 1 base and J 6 bases, with 9 bases left between them. The DNA of the CDR3 is TGCGCCAGCAGCCAAGTGCAGGGCTCTGAAGCTTTCTTT. Protein: CASSQVQGSEAFF.